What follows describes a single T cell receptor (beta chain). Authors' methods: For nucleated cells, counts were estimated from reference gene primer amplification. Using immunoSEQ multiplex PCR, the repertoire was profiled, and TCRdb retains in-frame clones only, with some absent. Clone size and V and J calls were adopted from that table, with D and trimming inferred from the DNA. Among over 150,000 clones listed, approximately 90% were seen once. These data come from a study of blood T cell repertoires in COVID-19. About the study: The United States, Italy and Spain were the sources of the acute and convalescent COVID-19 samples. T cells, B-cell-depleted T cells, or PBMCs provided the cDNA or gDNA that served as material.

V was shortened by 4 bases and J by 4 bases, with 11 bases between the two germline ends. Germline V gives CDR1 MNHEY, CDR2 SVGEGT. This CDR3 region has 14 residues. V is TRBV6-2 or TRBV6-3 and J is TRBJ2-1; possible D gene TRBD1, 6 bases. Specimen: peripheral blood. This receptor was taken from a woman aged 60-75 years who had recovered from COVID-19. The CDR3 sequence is CASSSTGSYNEQFF. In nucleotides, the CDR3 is TGTGCCAGCAGTTCTACAGGGAGTTACAATGAGCAGTTCTTC.